The present T cell receptor beta chain was sequenced within a study of cytomegalovirus exposure and HLA in healthy donors. Points from the study as a whole: The study labeled 150 to 200 TCR beta chains cytomegalovirus-associated. CMV antigen specificity of a few CMV-associated chains was confirmed in vitro.

Trimming removed 5 bases from V and 5 bases from J, with 18 bases in between. Germline CDR1 reads MNHEY; CDR2 reads SMNVEV (reference sequence). The CDR3 length is 15 residues. Here immunoSEQ multiplex PCR was the method, and the copy in TCRdb shows in-frame clones only, minus some. The sample carries more than 300,000 clones, 70% to 90% recorded once. A roughly 120-subject validation cohort, separate from the roughly 680-subject first cohort, supplied the donors. The table lists this clone with a few counts. Antigen unknown. The chain has TRBV27 and TRBJ2-5; D is unresolved. This sequence was found in a woman aged 18-35 years in good health and CMV-seronegative. Input material: PBMCs. CDR3 amino acids: CASSTSGTYGETQYF. CDR3 DNA sequence: TGTGCCAGCAGTACCTCCGGTACCTACGGGGAGACCCAGTACTTC.